This TCR beta chain is drawn from a study of regulatory dendritic cells for organ transplantation. TCRdb's table, derived via immunoSEQ multiplex PCR, lists solely in-frame clones and lacks some. This table holds 20,000 or so clones, less than 90% found once. This clone was detected only once. Its antigen is not known. Sorted T cells were CFSE-labeled and cultured 5 days with allogeneic regulatory or mature dendritic cells at 1:10. The CDR3 loop spans 15 amino acids. This clonotype was sampled from a human donor in good health. Sequenced: naive CD4+ T cells from blood cultured with dendritic cells. Subset here: CD45RA+ naive T cells. The chain links TRBV21-1 to TRBJ1-3. TRBV21-1 is a documented pseudogene. CDR3 in DNA: TGTGCCAGCAGCAATTGCACGGTTGCAGGAAACACCATATATTTT. As protein: CASSNCTVAGNTIYF.